The table lists the clone carrying this T cell receptor beta chain with a few counts. The antigen is undetermined. This entry belongs to a study of T cells after yellow fever vaccination. General study results and limits: CD4 and CD8 compartments shared a small share of clonotypes, likely from convergent recombination. Once the booster was given, most primary-vaccination clones reappeared, at about 96% for CD4 and around 90% for CD8.

TCRdb passed the 5' RACE reads through MiXCR, listing each CDR3 protein once. This table holds 500,000 to 650,000 distinct CDR3 sequences, 10% to 15% found once. The material sequenced was PBMCs, taken on the day of the yellow fever booster vaccination. The TCR was taken from a man aged 30-40 years who received the YFV17D yellow fever vaccine.

CDR3 nucleotide sequence: TGCAGTGCGGGACTAGGGCTCTACGAGCAGTACTTC. It specifies CSAGLGLYEQYF. The rearrangement links TRBV20-1 to TRBJ2-7; the match to TRBD2 covers 8 bases. Germline CDR1 reads DFQATT; CDR2 reads SNEGSKA (reference sequence). The CDR3 covers 12 residues. V shed 6 bases and J 3 bases; nucleotides not matched to a gene: 4.